Listed below are T cell receptor beta chains from one sample, sequenced in a study of shared T cell receptors in the human thymus. This table comes from immunoSEQ multiplex PCR, and its TCRdb copy is limited to in-frame clones, with some not included. The sample comprises fewer than 700,000 clones, approximately 87% of which are singletons, and 0.0095% to 0.012% rests with the top ten. The sample was also linked to a second study, of human thymus T cells.

Sequenced material: thymocytes. These TCRs come from a boy under three years old with a congenital heart defect. The CDR3 runs from the conserved cysteine through the conserved F or W. A D gene is named only where the DNA matches it firmly. Rows may omit the clone size; those that give it use once, few, many or a size class.

>16|.|TRBV4-2|TRBJ2-7|.
CASSQGLGRLFYEQYF
TGTGCCAGCAGCCAAGGACTCGGGAGATTGTTCTACGAGCAGTACTTC
>15|.|TRBV5-6|TRBJ2-1|TRBD2
CASSLGLAGGGEQFF
TGTGCCAGCAGCTTAGGACTAGCGGGAGGTGGTGAGCAGTTCTTC
>14|.|TRBV19|TRBJ1-5|.
CASSIGQGNQPQHF
TGTGCCAGTAGTATAGGTCAGGGAAATCAGCCCCAGCATTTT
>15|.|TRBV12-5|TRBJ2-1|TRBD1
CASGPRDREFNEQFF
TGTGCTAGTGGCCCCCGGGACAGGGAATTCAATGAGCAGTTCTTC
>13|.|TRBV7-9|TRBJ2-7|.
CASSPVGSYEQYF
TGTGCCAGCAGCCCCGTGGGGAGCTACGAGCAGTACTTC
>16|.|TRBV19|TRBJ2-5|TRBD2
CASSGRLAGIQETQYF
TGTGCCAGTAGTGGTCGACTAGCGGGTATCCAAGAGACCCAGTACTTC
>15|.|TRBV30|TRBJ2-7|TRBD2
CAWSALPGGECEQYF
TGTGCCTGGAGCGCCCTCCCGGGGGGGGAATGCGAGCAGTACTTC
>14|once|TRBV7-8|TRBJ1-1|.
CASSPYSQNTEAFF
TGTGCCAGCAGCCCCTACTCTCAGAACACTGAAGCTTTCTTT
>15|.|TRBV6-1|TRBJ1-5|TRBD1
CASSRQGYSNQPQHF
TGTGCCAGCAGTCGACAGGGATATAGCAATCAGCCCCAGCATTTT
>12|.|TRBV15|TRBJ2-5|.
CATLDSLGTQYF
TGTGCCACCCTCGACAGCCTCGGGACCCAGTACTTC
>13|.|TRBV6-1|TRBJ2-5|TRBD1
CASSETGEETQYF
TGTGCCAGCAGTGAGACAGGGGAAGAGACCCAGTACTTC
>16|.|TRBV15|TRBJ2-1|TRBD2
CATSRDILAGNNEQFF
TGTGCCACCAGCAGAGATATACTAGCGGGGAACAATGAGCAGTTCTTC
>13|.|TRBV29-1|TRBJ2-2|TRBD1
CSVGQGNTGELFF
TGCAGCGTGGGACAGGGAAACACCGGGGAGCTGTTTTTT
>17|.|TRBV10-3|TRBJ2-3|.
CAISDAVSGSQPDTQYF
TGTGCCATCAGTGATGCTGTCTCCGGGTCGCAACCAGATACGCAGTATTTT
>17|.|TRBV4-1|TRBJ2-7|TRBD2
CASSQDLGTSGMGEQYF
TGCGCCAGCAGCCAAGATCTAGGGACTAGCGGGATGGGGGAGCAGTACTTC
>20|.|TRBV14|TRBJ2-7|TRBD2
CASSQFQREVADFHLLEQYF
TGTGCCAGCAGCCAATTCCAGCGGGAGGTGGCCGATTTTCACCTCCTTGAGCAGTACTTC
>19|.|TRBV7-2|TRBJ1-3|TRBD1
CASSSRGSTGTGRGNTIYF
TGTGCCAGCAGCTCGAGAGGATCCACCGGGACAGGGAGGGGAAACACCATATATTTT
>14|.|TRBV7-2|TRBJ2-3|.
CASSFRASTDTQYF
TGTGCCAGCAGCTTCAGGGCTAGCACAGATACGCAGTATTTT
>13|.|TRBV27|TRBJ2-5|TRBD2
CASRGLARETQYF
TGTGCCAGCAGGGGACTAGCGCGGGAGACCCAGTACTTC
>15|.|TRBV7-9|TRBJ2-5|TRBD2
CASRHGTTRPETQYF
TGTGCCAGCAGGCACGGGACTACGCGACCAGAGACCCAGTACTTC
>17|.|TRBV14|TRBJ2-1|TRBD2
CASSNGPGLALSNEQFF
TGTGCCAGCAGCAACGGACCGGGACTAGCCCTTTCCAATGAGCAGTTCTTC
>15|.|TRBV4-3|TRBJ2-7|TRBD2
CASSPTASGRYEQYF
TGCGCCAGCAGCCCAACGGCTAGCGGGAGGTACGAGCAGTACTTC
>15|.|TRBV19|TRBJ2-7|TRBD2
CASSVTSGRNYEQYF
TGTGCCAGTAGTGTCACTAGCGGGAGAAACTACGAGCAGTACTTC
>12|.|TRBV11-2|TRBJ2-5|.
CASSKAPETQYF
TGTGCCAGCAGCAAAGCTCCCGAGACCCAGTACTTC
>16|.|TRBV11-2|TRBJ2-3|TRBD2
CASSHGLAGDADTQYF
TGTGCCAGCAGCCATGGACTAGCGGGAGATGCAGATACGCAGTATTTT
>15|few|TRBV27|TRBJ2-2|TRBD1
CASSDRAENTGELFF
TGTGCCAGCAGTGACAGGGCGGAAAACACCGGGGAGCTGTTTTTT
>15|.|TRBV5-5|TRBJ2-7|.
CASSLVKCGSYEQYF
TGTGCCAGCAGCTTGGTCAAATGTGGGAGCTACGAGCAGTACTTC
>16|.|TRBV28|TRBJ2-4|.
CASSLESVAAKNIQYF
TGTGCCAGCAGTTTAGAGAGCGTAGCAGCCAAAAACATTCAGTACTTC
>16|.|TRBV9|TRBJ2-6|.
CASSFLASSGANVLTF
TGTGCCAGCAGCTTTCTAGCGTCCTCTGGGGCCAACGTCCTGACTTTC
>20|.|TRBV6-1|TRBJ1-2|.
CASSESPTGATRLPMVGYTF
TGTGCCAGCAGTGAATCCCCGACAGGCGCGACCCGACTACCTATGGTGGGCTACACCTTC
>16|.|TRBV7-9|TRBJ2-1|TRBD2
CASSLGLARSYNEQFF
TGTGCCAGCAGCTTAGGACTAGCGCGCTCCTACAATGAGCAGTTCTTC
>16|.|TRBV28|TRBJ2-7|.
CASSPMEGSFPYEQYF
TGTGCCAGCAGTCCAATGGAGGGAAGCTTTCCCTACGAGCAGTACTTC
>15|.|TRBV2|TRBJ2-3|TRBD2
CASSVAGGHADTQYF
TGTGCCAGCAGCGTAGCGGGAGGCCATGCAGATACGCAGTATTTT
>13|.|TRBV6-5|TRBJ2-2|.
CASSYAGGGELFF
TGTGCCAGCAGTTACGCGGGCGGTGGGGAGCTGTTTTTT
>18|.|TRBV7-2|TRBJ2-2|TRBD1
CASSLSLRTGLDTGELFF
TGTGCCAGCAGCTTATCGCTAAGGACAGGGTTGGACACCGGGGAGCTGTTTTTT
>15|.|TRBV5-4|TRBJ2-6|.
CASSFGEAGANVLTF
TGTGCCAGCAGCTTTGGGGAGGCTGGGGCCAACGTCCTGACTTTC
>14|.|TRBV27|TRBJ2-7|.
CASGGAGKGYEQYF
TGTGCCAGCGGCGGGGCAGGGAAAGGCTACGAGCAGTACTTC
>13|.|TRBV7-9|TRBJ2-3|TRBD2
CASWGGDTDTQYF
TGTGCCAGCTGGGGGGGGGACACAGATACGCAGTATTTT